The 4 T cell receptor beta chains presented below share a single source sample, sequenced in a study of shared clonotypes between healthy human individuals. Profiled with immunoSEQ multiplex PCR; TCRdb holds only in-frame clones, not every one. The sample records hundreds of thousands of clones, around 93% being singletons. Naive CD8 isolation took CD45RO-negative cells positively selected for CCR7 and excluded terminally differentiated effector memory CD45RA+ cells. The sample taken for sequencing was naive CD8+ T cells sorted from blood. These TCRs come from a man aged 25-45 years in good health.

This chain connects TRBV7-9 to TRBJ1-2, with 9 nucleotides matching TRBD1. Germline-derived CDR1 and CDR2 are SEHNR and FQNEAQ (reference sequence). The J segment lost 4 bases and the V segment lost 3 bases, leaving 12 bases of the junction unmatched. CDR3 length: 17 residues. CDR3 coding DNA: TGTGCCAGCAGCTTCGCGATGGGGGACAGGGCAATCTATGGCTACACCTTC. It specifies CASSFAMGDRAIYGYTF.

J is TRBJ2-7 and V is TRBV7-9; no clear D gene. The CDR3 length is 14 residues. V shed 4 bases and J shed 3 bases, with 13 bases lying between them. Germline loops: CDR1 SEHNR, CDR2 FQNEAQ (reference sequence). The CDR3 spells CASSSESNVYEQYF. CDR3 DNA sequence: TGTGCCAGCAGCTCCGAGAGTAACGTCTACGAGCAGTACTTC.

A note on this clone: Different DNA sequences within this sample yield the same CDR3. This chain links TRBV29-1 with TRBJ2-1; D is perhaps TRBD1 (6 bases). The CDR3 covers 13 residues. The V end was cut by 1 base, the J end by 4 bases, with 8 bases between. From germline, CDR1 is SQVTM and CDR2 ANQGSEA. CDR3 amino acids: CSVEGQVYNEQFF. Here the CDR3 DNA reads TGCAGCGTTGAAGGACAGGTTTACAATGAGCAGTTCTTC.

This clone was observed once. The V call is TRBV13, the J call TRBJ2-7, with a possible D match to TRBD2 (5 bases). V lost 8 bases to trimming and J lost 2 bases, with 16 bases between them. CDR1 and CDR2 from the germline V gene are PRHDT and FYEKMQ (reference sequence). The CDR3 consists of 14 residues. The CDR3 loop is CASFSSLAAYEQYF. The CDR3 DNA is TGTGCCAGCTTTTCCTCCCTAGCAGCCTACGAGCAGTACTTC. The variable domain in full, completed from reference TRBV13 and TRBJ2-7, reads AAGVIQSPRHLIKEKRETATLKCYPIPRHDTVYWYQQGPGQDPQFLISFYEKMQSDKGSIPDRFSAQQFSDYHSELNMSSLELGDSALYFCASFSSLAAYEQYFGPGTRLTVT.